These T cell receptor beta chains were read from a single sample in a study of T cells in Graves' hyperthyroidism and ophthalmopathy. Each CDR3 protein gets one entry after TCRdb re-called the multiplex PCR reads with MiXCR. The data hold 210,000 or so distinct CDR3 sequences, with 15% to 20% observed a single time. The sequencing sample was made of blood. Receptors originate from a man aged 50 to 59 with Graves' hyperthyroidism. Each CDR3 is given with its conserved first and last residue. A D gene is named only where the DNA matches it firmly. Where a row states a size, it is once, few, many or the class of an expanded clone; other rows omit it.

CDR3 DNA,CDR3 protein,V gene,J gene,clone size,D gene
TGTGCCAGCAGCTTAAGGAGACTAGCGGGAGGAGATACGCAGTATTTT,CASSLRRLAGGDTQYF,TRBV2,TRBJ2-3,many,TRBD2
TGTGCCATCAGTGAGCACGGACAGGGGGCCGGTCAGCCCCAGCATTTT,CAISEHGQGAGQPQHF,TRBV10-3,TRBJ1-5,-,TRBD1
TGTGCCAGCAGCGCAGGGCTGGGAAACACCATATATTTT,CASSAGLGNTIYF,TRBV9,TRBJ1-3,few,-
TGTGCCATCGATTCTAGCGGGAGGGGGAGTGGTGAGCAGTTCTTC,CAIDSSGRGSGEQFF,TRBV10-3,TRBJ2-1,many,TRBD2
TGTGCCAGCAGCCCCCCTGTGGGGAAGACCCAGTACTTC,CASSPPVGKTQYF,TRBV9,TRBJ2-5,many,-
TGTGCCAGCAGTTTGTACAGAGGGTGGTCGACGCAGTATTTT,CASSLYRGWSTQYF,TRBV27,TRBJ2-3,many,-
TGTGCCAGCAGTCCTCAGGGATACGGAAACACCATATATTTT,CASSPQGYGNTIYF,TRBV12-3/TRBV12-4,TRBJ1-3,few,-
TGTGCCACCCAAGGGAGGGACTATGGCTACACCTTC,CATQGRDYGYTF,TRBV12-3/TRBV12-4,TRBJ1-2,few,-
TGTGCCAGCAGTTACGGCTGGGGGACCGATAATTCACCCCTCCACTTT,CASSYGWGTDNSPLHF,TRBV6-5,TRBJ1-6,-,-
TGTGCCAGCACACCGGGACTTCTAGGCGAGACCCAGTACTTC,CASTPGLLGETQYF,TRBV6-1,TRBJ2-5,few,-
TGTGCCAGCAGTACCTCGGGAGCCTATAGCAATCAGCCCCAGCATTTT,CASSTSGAYSNQPQHF,TRBV6-8,TRBJ1-5,many,-
TGCAGTGCTAGAGATTGGGCAGGGAGTGGCTATGGCTACACCTTC,CSARDWAGSGYGYTF,TRBV20-1,TRBJ1-2,many,-
TGTGCCAGCACAAACAGGGCAAAAGGCACAGATACGCAGTATTTT,CASTNRAKGTDTQYF,TRBV11-2,TRBJ2-3,few,-
TGTGCCTGGAAGGGCAGTCCGGAGACCCAGTACTTC,CAWKGSPETQYF,TRBV30,TRBJ2-5,-,-
TGTGCCAGCTCACGTGGGGCAAGGAAAACGGAAAAACTGTTTTTT,CASSRGARKTEKLFF,TRBV18,TRBJ1-4,-,-
TGCGCCAGCAGCCAAGACAACTCCTACAATGAGCAGTTCTTC,CASSQDNSYNEQFF,TRBV5-1,TRBJ2-1,-,-